These T cell receptor beta chains were read from a single sample in a study of T cells in Graves' hyperthyroidism and ophthalmopathy. MiXCR, applied by TCRdb to the multiplex PCR reads, yields one record per CDR3 protein. Of some 360,000 distinct CDR3 sequences in the sample, around 14% are singletons; the top ten hold about 10%. The sequencing sample was made of blood. The origin of the receptors is a woman aged 55-69 years with Graves' hyperthyroidism. Each CDR3 is given with its conserved first and last residue. A D gene is named only where the DNA matches it firmly. Size tells how often a clone was seen (once, few, many) or the class of an expanded clone, and some rows leave it out.

J: TRBJ1-1
size: few
V: TRBV29-1
D: .
CDR3: CSVGAWGEAFF
DNA: TGCAGCGTTGGGGCGTGGGGTGAAGCTTTCTTT

J: TRBJ2-5
size: many
V: TRBV18
D: TRBD1
CDR3: CASSPRGPFETQYF
DNA: TGTGCCAGCTCACCAAGGGGGCCGTTTGAGACCCAGTACTTC

J: TRBJ2-2
size: few
V: TRBV4-1
D: TRBD1
CDR3: CASSLQPGQGGTGELFF
DNA: TGCGCCAGCAGCCTGCAACCGGGACAGGGAGGCACCGGGGAGCTGTTTTTT

J: TRBJ2-5
size: .
V: TRBV3-1
D: TRBD1
CDR3: CASSQRPAPGTGSATQYF
DNA: TGTGCCAGCAGCCAACGCCCCGCTCCCGGGACAGGGTCCGCGACCCAGTACTTC

J: TRBJ1-1
size: .
V: TRBV6-1
D: .
CDR3: CASSDQPGVNTEAFF
DNA: TGTGCCAGCAGTGACCAGCCAGGGGTGAACACTGAAGCTTTCTTT

J: TRBJ2-2
size: .
V: TRBV9
D: .
CDR3: CASSARTSRATGELFF
DNA: TGTGCCAGCAGCGCCCGAACAAGCCGCGCGACCGGGGAGCTGTTTTTT

J: TRBJ2-2
size: many
V: TRBV28
D: TRBD2
CDR3: CASTSPAGGSGELFF
DNA: TGTGCCAGCACCTCCCCCGCGGGGGGGTCCGGGGAGCTGTTTTTT

J: TRBJ1-2
size: many
V: TRBV10-3
D: TRBD1
CDR3: CANSLGTDYGYTF
DNA: TGTGCCAACTCACTCGGGACAGACTATGGCTACACCTTC

J: TRBJ2-5
size: many
V: TRBV6-5
D: .
CDR3: CASSYRLEEPQYF
DNA: TGTGCCAGCAGTTACAGACTAGAAGAGCCCCAGTACTTC

J: TRBJ1-5
size: many
V: TRBV5-6
D: .
CDR3: CASSLPGDQPQHF
DNA: TGTGCCAGCAGCTTGCCTGGGGATCAGCCCCAGCATTTT

J: TRBJ2-7
size: many
V: TRBV5-1
D: .
CDR3: CASSPPTAGVYEQYF
DNA: TGCGCCAGCAGCCCACCCACTGCAGGGGTTTACGAGCAGTACTTC

J: TRBJ1-5
size: .
V: TRBV4-2
D: .
CDR3: CASSQDYLPGQPQHF
DNA: TGTGCCAGCAGCCAAGATTATCTGCCGGGGCAGCCCCAGCATTTT

J: TRBJ2-7
size: .
V: TRBV19
D: .
CDR3: CASNRRPYEQYF
DNA: TGTGCCAGTAATCGGAGACCCTACGAGCAGTACTTC

J: TRBJ1-1
size: .
V: TRBV6-1
D: .
CDR3: CASGEARGTEAFF
DNA: TGTGCCAGCGGTGAAGCTCGGGGCACTGAAGCTTTCTTT

J: TRBJ2-3
size: many
V: TRBV11-2
D: TRBD2
CDR3: CASSYPLQREGLDTQYF
DNA: TGTGCCAGCAGCTACCCCCTTCAGCGGGAGGGCCTCGATACGCAGTATTTT

J: TRBJ2-1
size: few
V: TRBV7-3
D: .
CDR3: CASSYTGPPSSYNEQFF
DNA: TGTGCCAGCAGCTATACGGGACCGCCCAGCTCCTACAATGAGCAGTTCTTC

J: TRBJ2-3
size: .
V: TRBV2
D: TRBD2
CDR3: CASSLGGLAGPSTDTQYF
DNA: TGTGCCAGCAGCCTGGGGGGACTAGCGGGCCCTAGCACAGATACGCAGTATTTT

J: TRBJ1-2
size: many
V: TRBV28
D: .
CDR3: CASRGLGGGWNYGYTF
DNA: TGTGCCAGCAGGGGACTGGGGGGGGGCTGGAACTATGGCTACACCTTC

J: TRBJ2-3
size: .
V: TRBV6-1
D: TRBD2
CDR3: CASSRGLAGAGDTQYF
DNA: TGTGCCAGCAGTCGGGGACTAGCGGGAGCCGGAGATACGCAGTATTTT

J: TRBJ2-1
size: many
V: TRBV30
D: .
CDR3: CAWTPVDEQFF
DNA: TGTGCCTGGACCCCGGTTGATGAGCAGTTCTTC

J: TRBJ1-6
size: .
V: TRBV27
D: .
CDR3: CASSLGQGSSYNSPLHF
DNA: TGTGCCAGCAGTTTAGGGCAGGGAAGCTCCTATAATTCACCCCTCCACTTT

J: TRBJ1-5
size: many
V: TRBV24-1
D: TRBD1
CDR3: CATSPGGSQPQHF
DNA: TGTGCCACCAGCCCAGGGGGCAGTCAGCCCCAGCATTTT

J: TRBJ2-2
size: few
V: TRBV3-1
D: .
CDR3: CASSLTSSHTGELFF
DNA: TGTGCCAGCAGCCTTACTAGCTCCCACACCGGGGAGCTGTTTTTT

J: TRBJ2-5
size: many
V: TRBV6-2/TRBV6-3
D: .
CDR3: CASTMRGETQYF
DNA: TGTGCCAGCACTATGAGAGGAGAGACCCAGTACTTC

J: TRBJ2-1
size: many
V: TRBV11-2
D: .
CDR3: CASSVIYEQFF
DNA: TGTGCCAGCAGCGTAATTTATGAGCAGTTCTTC

J: TRBJ2-3
size: few
V: TRBV2
D: TRBD2
CDR3: CASSGGSGDSTDTQYF
DNA: TGTGCCAGCAGCGGGGGGAGCGGAGATAGCACAGATACGCAGTATTTT

J: TRBJ2-1
size: many
V: TRBV29-1
D: .
CDR3: CSVESGGPGFNEQFF
DNA: TGCAGCGTTGAATCAGGGGGGCCGGGCTTCAATGAGCAGTTCTTC

J: TRBJ2-5
size: many
V: TRBV20-1
D: TRBD2
CDR3: CSAHLLAGETQYF
DNA: TGCAGTGCTCACCTACTAGCGGGAGAGACCCAGTACTTC

J: TRBJ2-2
size: few
V: TRBV4-1
D: TRBD1
CDR3: CASRVRQGRNTGELFF
DNA: TGCGCCAGCCGTGTAAGACAGGGGCGAAACACCGGGGAGCTGTTTTTT

J: TRBJ1-1
size: .
V: TRBV4-1
D: TRBD1
CDR3: CASSQGQGVRNTEAFF
DNA: TGCGCCAGCAGCCAGGGACAGGGGGTGAGGAACACTGAAGCTTTCTTT

J: TRBJ1-2
size: few
V: TRBV5-4
D: .
CDR3: CASSLDGETNYGYTF
DNA: TGTGCCAGCAGCTTGGATGGGGAGACTAACTATGGCTACACCTTC

J: TRBJ1-5
size: once
V: TRBV5-6
D: .
CDR3: CASSLSQGYQPQHF
DNA: TGTGCCAGCAGCTTGAGTCAGGGTTACCAGCCCCAGCATTTT

J: TRBJ2-7
size: many
V: TRBV20-1
D: TRBD2
CDR3: CSASPRRGGGISYEQYF
DNA: TGCAGTGCTAGTCCCCGCCGAGGCGGGGGGATCTCCTACGAGCAGTACTTC

J: TRBJ2-6
size: many
V: TRBV5-1
D: .
CDR3: CASSPRGDGANVLTF
DNA: TGCGCCAGCAGCCCGCGTGGAGACGGGGCCAACGTCCTGACTTTC

J: TRBJ2-1
size: many
V: TRBV7-2
D: .
CDR3: CASSHGGRGEQFF
DNA: TGTGCCAGCAGCCACGGAGGGCGGGGAGAGCAGTTCTTC

J: TRBJ1-5
size: few
V: TRBV12-3/TRBV12-4
D: .
CDR3: CASSLSGSGNQPQHF
DNA: TGTGCCAGCAGTTTAAGTGGTTCGGGCAATCAGCCCCAGCATTTT

J: TRBJ1-2
size: many
V: TRBV12-3/TRBV12-4
D: .
CDR3: CASSFGNPAQGGYTF
DNA: TGTGCCAGCAGTTTTGGTAACCCCGCTCAGGGTGGCTACACCTTC

J: TRBJ2-1
size: .
V: TRBV24-1
D: TRBD2
CDR3: CATSDPTQRDSSYNEQFF
DNA: TGTGCCACCAGTGACCCCACTCAGCGGGATAGCTCCTACAATGAGCAGTTCTTC

J: TRBJ2-2
size: .
V: TRBV19
D: TRBD2
CDR3: CASSGGLADTGELFF
DNA: TGTGCCAGTAGTGGGGGACTAGCGGACACCGGGGAGCTGTTTTTT

J: TRBJ2-3
size: few
V: TRBV5-4
D: .
CDR3: CAGSRWTRTDTQYF
DNA: TGTGCCGGCAGCCGCTGGACACGCACAGATACGCAGTATTTT

J: TRBJ2-5
size: .
V: TRBV5-1
D: .
CDR3: CASSLLEETQYF
DNA: TGCGCCAGCAGCTTGCTGGAGGAGACCCAGTACTTC

J: TRBJ2-2
size: many
V: TRBV28
D: TRBD2
CDR3: CASSKEGLAGHTGELFF
DNA: TGTGCCAGCAGTAAGGAGGGACTAGCGGGCCACACCGGGGAGCTGTTTTTT

J: TRBJ1-2
size: many
V: TRBV24-1
D: .
CDR3: CATSANRAGYTF
DNA: TGTGCCACCAGTGCAAACAGGGCTGGCTACACCTTC

J: TRBJ1-1
size: many
V: TRBV20-1
D: TRBD1
CDR3: CSAGQRITEAFF
DNA: TGCAGTGCGGGACAGAGGATCACTGAAGCTTTCTTT

J: TRBJ2-2
size: few
V: TRBV24-1
D: .
CDR3: CATSVQHPGELFF
DNA: TGTGCCACCAGTGTCCAACACCCGGGGGAGCTGTTTTTT

J: TRBJ1-1
size: many
V: TRBV6-2/TRBV6-3
D: .
CDR3: CASSVQRVTEAFF
DNA: TGTGCCAGCAGTGTCCAAAGGGTGACTGAAGCTTTCTTT

J: TRBJ2-1
size: many
V: TRBV7-3
D: TRBD1
CDR3: CASSPRTGWDAEQFF
DNA: TGTGCCAGCAGCCCGCGGACAGGGTGGGACGCTGAGCAGTTCTTC

J: TRBJ2-7
size: many
V: TRBV12-3/TRBV12-4
D: .
CDR3: CASSPSKGTYEQYF
DNA: TGTGCCAGCAGCCCGTCCAAGGGAACCTACGAGCAGTACTTC

J: TRBJ2-2
size: .
V: TRBV15
D: TRBD2
CDR3: CATSRLAGFAGELFF
DNA: TGTGCCACCAGCAGACTAGCGGGATTCGCCGGGGAGCTGTTTTTT

J: TRBJ2-5
size: many
V: TRBV30
D: .
CDR3: CAWSTGAQETQYF
DNA: TGTGCCTGGAGTACCGGGGCCCAAGAGACCCAGTACTTC

J: TRBJ2-3
size: few
V: TRBV24-1
D: .
CDR3: CATSDLQIGGDTQYF
DNA: TGTGCCACCAGTGATTTGCAAATCGGGGGAGATACGCAGTATTTT

J: TRBJ2-3
size: once
V: TRBV18
D: .
CDR3: CASSLDRSADTQYF
DNA: TGTGCCAGCTCACTCGACAGGTCCGCAGATACGCAGTATTTT

J: TRBJ2-5
size: .
V: TRBV19
D: .
CDR3: CASSISGGGTETQYF
DNA: TGTGCCAGTAGTATATCTGGAGGAGGGACCGAGACCCAGTACTTC

J: TRBJ1-5
size: many
V: TRBV19
D: .
CDR3: CASTYGGENQPQHF
DNA: TGTGCCAGTACCTACGGGGGGGAGAATCAGCCCCAGCATTTT